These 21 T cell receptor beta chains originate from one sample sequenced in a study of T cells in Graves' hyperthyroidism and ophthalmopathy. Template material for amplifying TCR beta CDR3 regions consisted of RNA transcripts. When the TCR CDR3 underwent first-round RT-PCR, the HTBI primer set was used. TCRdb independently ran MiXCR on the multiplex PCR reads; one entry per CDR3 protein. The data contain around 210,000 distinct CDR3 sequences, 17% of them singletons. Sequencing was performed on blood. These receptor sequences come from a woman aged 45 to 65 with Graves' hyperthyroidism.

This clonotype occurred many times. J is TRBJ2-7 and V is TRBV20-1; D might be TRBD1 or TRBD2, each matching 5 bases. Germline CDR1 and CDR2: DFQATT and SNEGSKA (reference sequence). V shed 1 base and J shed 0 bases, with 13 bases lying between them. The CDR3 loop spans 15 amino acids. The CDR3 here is CSARGGAGGSYEQYF. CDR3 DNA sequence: TGCAGTGCTAGAGGAGGGGCCGGAGGCTCCTACGAGCAGTACTTC.

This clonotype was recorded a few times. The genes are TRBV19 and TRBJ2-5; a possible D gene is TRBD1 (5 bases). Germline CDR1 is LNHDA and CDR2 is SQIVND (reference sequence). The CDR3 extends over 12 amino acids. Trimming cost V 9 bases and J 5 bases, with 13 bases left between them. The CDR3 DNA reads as TGTGCCAGCTCCAGGGTTTCGGAGACCCAGTACTTC. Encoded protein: CASSRVSETQYF. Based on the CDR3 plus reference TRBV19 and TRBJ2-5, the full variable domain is DGGITQSPKYLFRKEGQNVTLSCEQNLNHDAMYWYRQDPGQGLRLIYYSQIVNDFQKGDIAEGYSVSREKKESFPLTVTSAQKNPTAFYLCASSRVSETQYFGPGTRLLVL.

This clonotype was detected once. CDR3 DNA: TGTGCCAGCGGCCGGGACGGTAATTCTGGGGCCAACGTCCTGACTTTC. Its protein product is CASGRDGNSGANVLTF. The rearrangement joins TRBV7-8 to TRBJ2-6, with D perhaps being TRBD1 or TRBD2 (5 bases each). The CDR3 loop spans 16 amino acids. Germline CDR1 and CDR2: SGHVS and FQNEAQ. V was trimmed by 8 bases and J by 1 base, leaving 15 bases between them.

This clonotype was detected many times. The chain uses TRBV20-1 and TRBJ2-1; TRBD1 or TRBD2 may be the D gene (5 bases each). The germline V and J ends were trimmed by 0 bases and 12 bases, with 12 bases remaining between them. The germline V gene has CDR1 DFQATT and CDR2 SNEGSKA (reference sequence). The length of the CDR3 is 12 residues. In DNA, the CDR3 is TGCAGTGCTAGAGATCTCTTGGGGGTGCAGTTCTTC. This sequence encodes CSARDLLGVQFF.

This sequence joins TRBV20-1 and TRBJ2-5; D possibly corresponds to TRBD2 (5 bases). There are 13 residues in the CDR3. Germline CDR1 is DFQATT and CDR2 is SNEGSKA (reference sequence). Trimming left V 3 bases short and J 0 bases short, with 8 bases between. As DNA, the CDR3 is TGCAGTGCTAGCGGGGAATACCAAGAGACCCAGTACTTC. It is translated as CSASGEYQETQYF.

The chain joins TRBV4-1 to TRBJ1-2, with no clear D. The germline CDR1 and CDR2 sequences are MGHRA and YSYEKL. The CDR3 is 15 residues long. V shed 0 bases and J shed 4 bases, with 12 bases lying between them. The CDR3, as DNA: TGCGCCAGCAGCCAAGAGGTCAAGGCACTCTATGGCTACACCTTC. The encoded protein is CASSQEVKALYGYTF.

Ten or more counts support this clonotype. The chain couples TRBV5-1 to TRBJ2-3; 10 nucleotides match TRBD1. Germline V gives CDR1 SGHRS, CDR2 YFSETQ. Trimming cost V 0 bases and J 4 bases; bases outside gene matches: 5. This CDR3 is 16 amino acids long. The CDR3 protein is CASSLAGTGEADTQYF. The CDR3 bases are TGCGCCAGCAGCTTGGCAGGGACAGGGGAGGCAGATACGCAGTATTTT.

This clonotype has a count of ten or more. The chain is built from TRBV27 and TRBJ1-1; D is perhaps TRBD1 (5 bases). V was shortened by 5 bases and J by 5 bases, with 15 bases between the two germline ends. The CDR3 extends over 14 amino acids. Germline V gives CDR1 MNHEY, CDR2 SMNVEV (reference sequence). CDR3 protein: CASSRTLGGTEAFF. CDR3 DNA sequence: TGTGCCAGCAGTCGGACCCTGGGGGGGACTGAAGCTTTCTTT.

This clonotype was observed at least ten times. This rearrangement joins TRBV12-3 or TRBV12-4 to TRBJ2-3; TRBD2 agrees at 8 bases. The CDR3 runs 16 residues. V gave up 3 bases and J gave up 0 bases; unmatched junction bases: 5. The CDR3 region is CASSFRSSGSTDTQYF. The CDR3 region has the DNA TGTGCCAGCAGTTTTAGGTCTAGCGGGAGCACAGATACGCAGTATTTT.

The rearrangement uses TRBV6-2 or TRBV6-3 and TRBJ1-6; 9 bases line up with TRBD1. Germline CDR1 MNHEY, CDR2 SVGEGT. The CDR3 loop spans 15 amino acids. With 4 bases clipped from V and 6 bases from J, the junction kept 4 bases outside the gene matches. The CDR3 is CASSSGTGSNSPLHF. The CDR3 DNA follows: TGTGCCAGCAGTTCCGGGACAGGGAGTAATTCACCCCTCCACTTT.

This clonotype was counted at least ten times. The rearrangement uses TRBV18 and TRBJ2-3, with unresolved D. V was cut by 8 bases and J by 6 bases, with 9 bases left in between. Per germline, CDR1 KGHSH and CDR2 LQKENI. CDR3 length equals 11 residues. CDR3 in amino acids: CASSPSDTQYF. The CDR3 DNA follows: TGTGCCAGCAGCCCCTCGGATACGCAGTATTTT.

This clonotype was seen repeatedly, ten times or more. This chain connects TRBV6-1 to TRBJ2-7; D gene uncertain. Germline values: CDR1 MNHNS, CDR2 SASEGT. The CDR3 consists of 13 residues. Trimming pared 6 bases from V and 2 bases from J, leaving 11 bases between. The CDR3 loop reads CASSIRFTYEQYF. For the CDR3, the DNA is TGTGCCAGCAGCATTAGGTTCACCTACGAGCAGTACTTC.

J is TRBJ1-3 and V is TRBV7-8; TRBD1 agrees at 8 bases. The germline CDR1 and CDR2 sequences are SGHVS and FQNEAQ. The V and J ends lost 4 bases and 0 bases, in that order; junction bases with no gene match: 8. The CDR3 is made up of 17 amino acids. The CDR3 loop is CASSSRTGTSSGNTIYF. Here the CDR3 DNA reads TGTGCCAGCAGCTCCCGGACAGGGACCTCCTCTGGAAACACCATATATTTT.

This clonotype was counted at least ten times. The CDR3 DNA follows: TGTGCCTGGAGTGTACGGCTTGGCAAGCCCCAGCATTTT. The encoded protein is CAWSVRLGKPQHF. This chain connects TRBV30 to TRBJ1-5; D remains unclear. CDR3 length equals 13 residues. The V end was cut by 0 bases, the J end by 8 bases, with 11 bases between. Germline CDR1 is GTSNPN and CDR2 is SVGIG (reference sequence).

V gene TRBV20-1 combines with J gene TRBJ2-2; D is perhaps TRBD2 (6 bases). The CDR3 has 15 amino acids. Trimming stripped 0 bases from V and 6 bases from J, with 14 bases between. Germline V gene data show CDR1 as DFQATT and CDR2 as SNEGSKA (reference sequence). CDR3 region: CSARDLGGSPGELFF. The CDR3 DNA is TGCAGTGCTAGAGATTTAGGAGGGTCGCCCGGGGAGCTGTTTTTT.

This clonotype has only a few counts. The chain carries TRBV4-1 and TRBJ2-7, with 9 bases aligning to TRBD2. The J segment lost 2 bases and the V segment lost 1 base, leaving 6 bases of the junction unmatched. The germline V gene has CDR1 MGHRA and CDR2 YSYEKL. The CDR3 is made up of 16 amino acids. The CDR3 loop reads CASSQVSVAGAYEQYF. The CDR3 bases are TGCGCCAGCAGCCAAGTCTCGGTAGCGGGAGCCTACGAGCAGTACTTC.

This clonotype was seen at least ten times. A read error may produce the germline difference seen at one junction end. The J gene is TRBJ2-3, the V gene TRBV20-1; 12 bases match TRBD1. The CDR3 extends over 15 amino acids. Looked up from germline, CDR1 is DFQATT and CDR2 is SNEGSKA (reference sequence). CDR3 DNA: TGCAGTGCTAGAGGCGGGACAGGGGGCACATATACGCAGTATTTT. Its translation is CSARGGTGGTYTQYF.

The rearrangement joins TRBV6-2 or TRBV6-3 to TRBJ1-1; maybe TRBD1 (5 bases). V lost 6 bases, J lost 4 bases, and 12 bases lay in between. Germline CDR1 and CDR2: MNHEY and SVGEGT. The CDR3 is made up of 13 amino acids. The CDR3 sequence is CASRTTGGTEAFF. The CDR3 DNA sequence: TGTGCCAGCAGGACCACCGGGGGCACTGAAGCTTTCTTT.

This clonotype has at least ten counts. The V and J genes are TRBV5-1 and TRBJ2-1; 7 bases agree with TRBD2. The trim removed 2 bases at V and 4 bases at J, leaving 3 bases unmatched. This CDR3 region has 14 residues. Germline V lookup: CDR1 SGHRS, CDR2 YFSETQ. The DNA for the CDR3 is TGCGCCAGCAGCTTAGCGGGAAATTACAATGAGCAGTTCTTC. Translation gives CASSLAGNYNEQFF. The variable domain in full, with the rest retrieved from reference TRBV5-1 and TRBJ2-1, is KAGVTQTPRYLIKTRGQQVTLSCSPISGHRSVSWYQQTPGQGLQFLFEYFSETQRNKGNFPGRFSGRQFSNSRSEMNVSTLELGDSALYLCASSLAGNYNEQFFGPGTRLTVL.

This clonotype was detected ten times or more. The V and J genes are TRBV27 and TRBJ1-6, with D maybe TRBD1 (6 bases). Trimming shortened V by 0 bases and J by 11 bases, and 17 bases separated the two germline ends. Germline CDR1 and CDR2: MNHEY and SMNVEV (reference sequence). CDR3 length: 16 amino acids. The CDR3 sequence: CASSLSGQPTPTPLHF. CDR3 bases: TGTGCCAGCAGTTTATCGGGACAACCCACCCCGACACCCCTCCACTTT.

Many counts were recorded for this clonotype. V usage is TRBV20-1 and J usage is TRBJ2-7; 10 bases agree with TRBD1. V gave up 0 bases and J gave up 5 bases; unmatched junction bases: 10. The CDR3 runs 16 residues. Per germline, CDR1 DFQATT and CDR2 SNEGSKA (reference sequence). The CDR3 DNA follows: TGCAGTGCTAGAGATGATGGGACAGGGGTATGGGACGAGCAGTACTTC. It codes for CSARDDGTGVWDEQYF.